This T cell receptor (beta chain) was identified during a study of cytomegalovirus exposure and HLA in healthy donors. As for the study in general: Early released data comprised about 84 million unique TCRs from HLA-typed donors. Study observations and caveats: Being indistinguishable, some V segments were excluded, TRBV6-2 and TRBV6-3 among them. Another analysis was done later, and it associated approximately 17,000 TCR beta sequences with HLA alleles at 0.05 false discovery rate.

This clone appeared a few times. Its antigen is still unknown. CDR1 is LGHNA and CDR2 is YSLEER in the germline V gene. This CDR3 has 13 amino acids. The V and J ends lost 3 bases and 1 base respectively, with 6 bases between them. PCR used 60 Vbeta primers and 13 Jbeta primers. Authors' methods: About 10 million of about 80 million unique TCR beta chains were shared, per a later count. Data came from immunoSEQ multiplex PCR; TCRdb stores just in-frame clones and leaves some out. The V and J calls and clone size are taken from that table; D and trimming were inferred from the DNA. The sample contains about 110,000 clones, approximately 79% of which appear only once.

The chain is built from TRBV4-3 and TRBJ1-1, with a tentative D call TRBD1 (5 bases). The receptor was derived from a man aged 18 to 29 in good health and CMV-seronegative. Sequencing used PBMCs. CDR3 in DNA: TGCGCCAGCAGCCAGACAGAGAACACTGAAGCTTTCTTT. This encodes CASSQTENTEAFF.